This T cell receptor beta chain appears in the sequencing data of a study of blood T cell repertoires in COVID-19 (dated by TCRdb to about 2020). The study in broad terms: Samples covering the acute and convalescent phases of COVID-19 were provided by collaborators in the United States, Italy and Spain. The prospective study material was composed of cDNA or gDNA derived from T cells, B-cell-depleted T cells, or PBMCs. The dataset comprised deeply sampled blood TCRbeta repertoires from subjects exposed to, actively infected with, or recovered from COVID-19. The repertoires were released in a freely available public database intended as a resource for research on the immune response to SARS-CoV-2. Samples came from the ongoing ImmuneRACE study (first 160 participants) plus 1,254 subjects from 6 global collaborators. The sample metadata nearly always contained a de-identified subject ID, COVID-19 status, age in years and sex. Where available, HLA class I and class II types were obtained from metadata supplied by the sample provider rather than from assay-based typing. What the authors observed across the whole study: Clinical and demographic metadata were provided uncurated, with the amount varying by source and participant.

The sample holds one count of this clone. Its cognate antigen has yet to be identified. Within one base of it there is no much larger clone, and no base qualities were kept. The immunoSEQ Assay, a bias-controlled multiplex PCR, was used to amplify TCRbeta CDR3 regions from genomic DNA. In the paper's pipeline: Within the assay, amplification of reference gene primers was used to estimate how many nucleated cells each sample contained. To quantify the absolute abundance of each unique TCRbeta CDR3 rearrangement, sequence reads were collapsed and filtered. For each sample, productive Simpson clonality was calculated as the square root of Simpson's diversity index over productive rearrangements. TCRdb provides this immuneACCESS table in a form limited to in-frame rearrangements. Some clones are lacking; in checked studies, under half of them reflect an unresolved V gene, and why the rest are absent is not known. The V and J calls and the clone size are those of that table, but D and trimming were determined from the DNA. The sample data list roughly 150,000 clones, and roughly four fifths of these were observed just once. Around 15% of the sample belongs to the ten largest clones.

Each collaborating institution followed its own protocols to collect whole blood in K2EDTA tubes. For TCRbeta analysis, collaborators shipped samples as frozen whole blood, isolated PBMCs, or DNA extracted from either of those sample types. The specimen sequenced was peripheral blood. This sequence was found in a human donor with acute or convalescent COVID-19. The donor label of this sample is uncertain.

In nucleotide form, the sequence is TGTGCCAGCAGCGGGCAGCGGGGGCGCACAGATACGCAGTATTTT. Translated, this is CASSGQRGRTDTQYF. The V and J genes are TRBV7-3 and TRBJ2-3, with 8 bases matching TRBD2. CDR1 SGHTA and CDR2 FQGTGA were looked up in the germline V gene. At the junction V is shortened by 5 bases and J by 1 base; bases outside the gene matches: 5. Including the terminal cysteine and phenylalanine, the CDR3 comprises 15 residues. The CDR3 DNA has 45 bases and is translated from base 1.